Presented here are 5 T cell receptor beta chains from one specimen sequenced in a study of technical replicates of blood from a few donors. Some clones are missing from TCRdb's copy, which holds only in-frame ones; the method was immunoSEQ multiplex PCR. In the table there are approximately 12,000 clones, under 85% of which are singletons. Sequencing was carried out using PBMCs. These receptor sequences come from a human donor in good health.

V usage is TRBV4-1 and J usage is TRBJ2-7; 16 positions agree with TRBD2. The CDR3 length is 16 residues. Losses at the gene ends were 2 bases for V and 9 bases for J; bases not matched to a gene: 7. Germline CDR1 reads MGHRA; CDR2 reads YSYEKL. CDR3 DNA sequence: TGCGCCAGCAGCCAATTGGGACTAGCGGGAGGGCCGTCGCAGTACTTC. Translating it yields CASSQLGLAGGPSQYF.

This chain links TRBV19 with TRBJ2-3, with 8 bases fitting TRBD1. The CDR3 totals 15 residues. From germline, CDR1 is LNHDA and CDR2 SQIVND (reference sequence). Losses at the gene ends were 3 bases for V and 0 bases for J; bases not matched to a gene: 2. The chain's CDR3 is CASSMGQASTDTQYF. CDR3 sequence (DNA): TGTGCCAGTAGTATGGGACAGGCTAGCACAGATACGCAGTATTTT.

The chain combines TRBV21-1 with TRBJ1-5. TRBV21-1 is shown as a pseudogene. The CDR3 is made up of 16 amino acids. CDR3 in amino acids: CASSKAAVRSNQPQHF. CDR3 nucleotide sequence: TGTGCCAGCAGCAAAGCGGCGGTTCGAAGCAATCAGCCCCAGCATTTT.

The rearrangement links TRBV27 to TRBJ2-1; TRBD2 might be the D (5 bases). CDR1 and CDR2 (germline): MNHEY, SMNVEV (reference sequence). The CDR3 spans 14 residues. Trimming cost V 4 bases and J 6 bases, with 13 bases left between them. CDR3 amino acids: CASSSNGGGNEQFF. CDR3 DNA: TGTGCCAGCAGTTCGAACGGAGGAGGCAATGAGCAGTTCTTC.

V gene TRBV2 combines with J gene TRBJ2-2; 8 positions agree with TRBD2. With 6 bases clipped from V and 4 bases from J, the junction kept 10 bases outside the gene matches. Per germline, CDR1 SNHLY and CDR2 FYNNEI. The CDR3 is 16 amino acids. CDR3 DNA sequence: TGTGCCAGCAGGGGGACGGGAGGGCCGGGCACCGGGGAGCTGTTTTTT. It is translated as CASRGTGGPGTGELFF.